This T cell receptor (beta chain) was documented in a study of blood T cell repertoires in COVID-19. For the study at large: Both acute and convalescent COVID-19 samples were obtained from the United States, Italy and Spain.

This clone appeared once. The CDR3 spans 14 residues. Looked up from germline, CDR1 is LNHDA and CDR2 is SQIVND (reference sequence). The ends were cut back, 5 bases at V and 2 bases at J, with 12 bases in the middle. Original processing methods: Estimation of nucleated cell counts relied on the amplification of reference gene primers. Measured with immunoSEQ multiplex PCR; TCRdb has only the in-frame clones, and not every one. V, J and clone size reflect that table, while D and trimming were determined from the DNA. The sample includes about 40,000 clones, 80% to 90% of them seen just once. The specimen was peripheral blood. The receptor's source is a human donor in a cohort sampled during active or convalescent COVID-19. The donor label of this sample is uncertain. The J gene is TRBJ1-2, the V gene TRBV19, with D tentatively TRBD1 (6 bases). The CDR3 DNA is TGTGCCAGTAGTTCGGGACACTCGAACTATGGCTACACCTTC. This encodes CASSSGHSNYGYTF.